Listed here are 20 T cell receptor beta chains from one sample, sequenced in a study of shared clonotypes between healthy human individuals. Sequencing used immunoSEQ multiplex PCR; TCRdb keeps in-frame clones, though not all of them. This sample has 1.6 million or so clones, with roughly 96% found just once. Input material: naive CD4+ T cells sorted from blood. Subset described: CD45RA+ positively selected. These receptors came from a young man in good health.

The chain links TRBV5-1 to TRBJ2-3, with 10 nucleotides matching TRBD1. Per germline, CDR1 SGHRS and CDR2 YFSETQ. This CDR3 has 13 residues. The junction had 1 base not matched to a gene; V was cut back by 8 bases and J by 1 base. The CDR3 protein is CASGQGGTDTQYF. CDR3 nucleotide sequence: TGCGCCAGTGGACAGGGGGGCACAGATACGCAGTATTTT.

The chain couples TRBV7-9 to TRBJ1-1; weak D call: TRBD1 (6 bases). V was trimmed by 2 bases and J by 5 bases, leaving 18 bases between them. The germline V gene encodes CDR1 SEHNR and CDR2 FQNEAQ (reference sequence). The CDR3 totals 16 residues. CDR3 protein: CASSLFQGRGITEAFF. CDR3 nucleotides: TGTGCCAGCAGCTTATTCCAGGGGAGAGGTATTACTGAAGCTTTCTTT.

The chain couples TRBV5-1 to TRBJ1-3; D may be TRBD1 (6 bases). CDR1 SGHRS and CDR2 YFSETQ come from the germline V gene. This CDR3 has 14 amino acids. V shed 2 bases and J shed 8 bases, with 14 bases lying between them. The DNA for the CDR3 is TGCGCCAGCAGCTTAAAGGGGGGTGTAGACACCATATATTTT. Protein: CASSLKGGVDTIYF.

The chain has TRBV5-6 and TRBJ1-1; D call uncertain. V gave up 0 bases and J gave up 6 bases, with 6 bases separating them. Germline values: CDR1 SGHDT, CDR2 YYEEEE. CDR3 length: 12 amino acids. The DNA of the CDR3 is TGTGCCAGCAGCTTGGTAGACTCTGAAGCTTTCTTT. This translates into CASSLVDSEAFF.

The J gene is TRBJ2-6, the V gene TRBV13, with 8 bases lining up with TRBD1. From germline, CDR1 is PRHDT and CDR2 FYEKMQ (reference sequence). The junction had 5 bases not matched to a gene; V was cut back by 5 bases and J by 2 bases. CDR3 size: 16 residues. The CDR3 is CASSRRTGTGANVLTF. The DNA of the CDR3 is TGTGCCAGCAGCCGCCGGACAGGGACTGGGGCCAACGTCCTGACTTTC.

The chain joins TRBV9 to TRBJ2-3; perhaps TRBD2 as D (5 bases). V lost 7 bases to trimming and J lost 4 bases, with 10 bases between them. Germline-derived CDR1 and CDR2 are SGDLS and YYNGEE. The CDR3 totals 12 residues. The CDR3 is CASRRDSDTQYF. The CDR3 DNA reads TGTGCCAGCCGTCGGGATTCAGATACGCAGTATTTT.

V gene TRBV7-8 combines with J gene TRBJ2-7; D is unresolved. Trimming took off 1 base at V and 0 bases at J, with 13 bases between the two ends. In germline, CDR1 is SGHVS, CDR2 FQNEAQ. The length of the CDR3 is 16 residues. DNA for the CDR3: TGTGCCAGCAGCTTAGTTTATTTCCTGAGCTCCTACGAGCAGTACTTC. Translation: CASSLVYFLSSYEQYF.

Here the CDR3 DNA reads TGTGCCAGCAGTTCGTATTGGACTAGCGGAACCTACGAGCAGTACTTC. Its protein product is CASSSYWTSGTYEQYF. The chain joins TRBV27 to TRBJ2-7; TRBD2 aligns across 10 bases. Germline values: CDR1 MNHEY, CDR2 SMNVEV (reference sequence). This CDR3 spans 16 amino acids. The junction had 8 bases not matched to a gene; V was cut back by 4 bases and J by 2 bases.

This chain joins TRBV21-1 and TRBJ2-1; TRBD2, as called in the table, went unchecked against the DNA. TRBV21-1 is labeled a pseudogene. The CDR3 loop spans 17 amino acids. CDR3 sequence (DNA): TGTGCCAGCAGCAAAGGAAGGGCTAGCGGGGAATTCAATGAGCAGTTCTTC. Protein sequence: CASSKGRASGEFNEQFF.

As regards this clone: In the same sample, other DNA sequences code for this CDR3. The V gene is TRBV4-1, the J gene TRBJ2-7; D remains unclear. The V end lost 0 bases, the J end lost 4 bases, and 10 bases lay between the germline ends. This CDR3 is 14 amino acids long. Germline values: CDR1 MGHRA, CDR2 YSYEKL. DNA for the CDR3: TGCGCCAGCAGCCAAGATCGGTCGAGGTACGAGCAGTACTTC. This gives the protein CASSQDRSRYEQYF.

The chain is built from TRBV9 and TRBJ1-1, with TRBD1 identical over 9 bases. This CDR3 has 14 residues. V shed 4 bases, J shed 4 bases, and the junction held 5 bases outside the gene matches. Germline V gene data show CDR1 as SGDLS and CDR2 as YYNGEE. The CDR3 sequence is CASSPTGGGTEAFF. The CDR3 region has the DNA TGTGCCAGCAGCCCGACAGGGGGAGGCACTGAAGCTTTCTTT.

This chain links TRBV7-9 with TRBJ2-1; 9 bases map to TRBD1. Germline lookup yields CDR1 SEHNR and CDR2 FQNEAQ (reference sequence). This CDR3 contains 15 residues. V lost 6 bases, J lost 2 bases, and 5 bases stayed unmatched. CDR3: CASRDYRGPYNEQFF. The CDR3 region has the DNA TGTGCCAGCAGAGACTACAGGGGGCCCTACAATGAGCAGTTCTTC.

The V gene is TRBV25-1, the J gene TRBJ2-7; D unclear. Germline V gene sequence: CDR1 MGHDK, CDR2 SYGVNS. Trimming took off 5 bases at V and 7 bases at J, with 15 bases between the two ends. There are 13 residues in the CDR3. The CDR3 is CASSLELLEEQYF. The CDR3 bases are TGTGCCAGCAGTTTAGAGTTGTTAGAGGAGCAGTACTTC.

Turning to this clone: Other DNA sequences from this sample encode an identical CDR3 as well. In nucleotides, the CDR3 is TGCGCCAGCAGCCCGGCGGGCGTTAGCTACAATGAGCAGTTCTTC. It translates to CASSPAGVSYNEQFF. This rearrangement joins TRBV5-1 to TRBJ2-1; possibly TRBD2 for D (5 bases). This CDR3 is 15 amino acids long. Germline V gene lookup returns CDR1 SGHRS and CDR2 YFSETQ. Trimming cost V 4 bases and J 3 bases, with 14 bases left between them.

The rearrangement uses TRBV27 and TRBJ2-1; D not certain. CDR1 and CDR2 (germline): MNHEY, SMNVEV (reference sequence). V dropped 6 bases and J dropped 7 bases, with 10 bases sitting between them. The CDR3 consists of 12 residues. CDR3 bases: TGTGCCAGCAGCGATCCAGCGAATGAGCAGTTCTTC. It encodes CASSDPANEQFF.

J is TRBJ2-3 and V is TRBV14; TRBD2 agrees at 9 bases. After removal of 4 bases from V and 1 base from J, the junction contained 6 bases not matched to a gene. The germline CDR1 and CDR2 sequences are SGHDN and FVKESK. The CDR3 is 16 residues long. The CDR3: CASSPTRTSGTDTQYF. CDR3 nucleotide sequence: TGTGCCAGCAGCCCGACTCGGACTAGCGGCACAGATACGCAGTATTTT.

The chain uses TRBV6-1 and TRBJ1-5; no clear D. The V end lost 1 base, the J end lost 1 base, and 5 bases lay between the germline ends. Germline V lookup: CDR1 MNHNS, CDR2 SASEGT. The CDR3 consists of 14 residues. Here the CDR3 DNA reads TGTGCCAGCAGTGAAGTGGACAGCAATCAGCCCCAGCATTTT. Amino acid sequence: CASSEVDSNQPQHF.

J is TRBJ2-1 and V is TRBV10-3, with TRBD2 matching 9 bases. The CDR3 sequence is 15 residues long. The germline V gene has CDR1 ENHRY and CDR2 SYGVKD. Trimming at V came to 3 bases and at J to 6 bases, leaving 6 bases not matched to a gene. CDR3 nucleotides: TGTGCCATCAGTGATGGGACTAGCTCGGGCAATGAGCAGTTCTTC. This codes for CAISDGTSSGNEQFF.

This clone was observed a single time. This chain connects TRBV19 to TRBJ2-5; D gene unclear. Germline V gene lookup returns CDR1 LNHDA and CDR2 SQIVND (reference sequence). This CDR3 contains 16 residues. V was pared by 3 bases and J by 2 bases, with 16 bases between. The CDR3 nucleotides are TGTGCCAGTAGTATTGGCCCTCGGGCCATTCAAGAGACCCAGTACTTC. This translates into CASSIGPRAIQETQYF.

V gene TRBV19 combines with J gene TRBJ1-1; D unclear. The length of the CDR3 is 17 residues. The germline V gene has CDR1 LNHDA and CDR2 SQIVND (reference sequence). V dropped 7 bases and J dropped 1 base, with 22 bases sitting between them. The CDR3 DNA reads TGTGCCAGTAACCAGGTGGGCAGGCGGGGATGGAACACTGAAGCTTTCTTT. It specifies CASNQVGRRGWNTEAFF.